One sample yielded the 21 T cell receptor beta chains listed below, sequenced in a study of blood T cell repertoires in COVID-19. TCRdb's table, derived via immunoSEQ multiplex PCR, lists solely in-frame clones and lacks some. The data show 40,000 or so clones, over 80% seen once. The source material was peripheral blood. These TCRs come from a woman aged 30 to 39 in a cohort sampled during active COVID-19.

The J gene is TRBJ2-7, the V gene TRBV29-1; possible D gene TRBD2, 6 bases. The CDR3 runs to 11 residues. Deletions cut 2 bases from V and 7 bases from J, with 9 bases between. The germline V gene has CDR1 SQVTM and CDR2 ANQGSEA. This CDR3 is CSVENGGEQYF. Written as DNA, the CDR3 is TGCAGCGTTGAAAATGGAGGGGAGCAGTACTTC.

The gene calls are TRBV3-1 (or the pseudogene TRBV3-2) and TRBJ2-5, with 7 bases identical to TRBD2. The CDR3 contains 17 residues. The V segment lost 1 base and the J segment 2 bases; nucleotides outside the gene matches: 10. Per germline, CDR1 LGHDT and CDR2 YNNKEL (reference sequence). The CDR3 DNA follows: TGTGCCAGCAGCCAAGGGACTAGGGTGTTCAGGCAAGAGACCCAGTACTTC. Translating gives CASSQGTRVFRQETQYF.

This chain links TRBV24-1 with TRBJ2-5; 9 bases fit TRBD1. The CDR3 runs to 16 residues. Germline V gene sequence: CDR1 KGHDR, CDR2 SFDVKD. The J segment lost 5 bases and the V segment lost 2 bases, leaving 8 bases of the junction unmatched. The chain's CDR3 is CATSDSPGQGLETQYF. The CDR3 DNA follows: TGTGCCACCAGTGATTCACCGGGACAGGGTCTTGAGACCCAGTACTTC.

Remarks on this clone: Mismatch with germline at one junction end may stem from a read error. The chain's CDR3 is CASIGAVSNEKLFF. In DNA, the CDR3 is TGTGCCAGCATAGGAGCGGTATCTAACGAAAAACTGTTTTTT. The V call is TRBV28, the J call TRBJ1-4; D gene unclear. Per germline, CDR1 MDHEN and CDR2 SYDVKM. This CDR3 is 14 amino acids long.

The V call is TRBV19, the J call TRBJ2-3, with a weak D call TRBD2 (5 bases). Germline V gene data show CDR1 as LNHDA and CDR2 as SQIVND (reference sequence). The CDR3 consists of 14 residues. The ends were cut back, 3 bases at V and 3 bases at J, with 10 bases in the middle. The CDR3 sequence: CASSISDTTDTQYF. As DNA, the CDR3 is TGTGCCAGTAGTATTAGCGATACGACAGATACGCAGTATTTT.

The CDR3 loop is CASSFFDPRTSGNRHEQYF. In nucleotides, the CDR3 is TGTGCCAGCAGTTTTTTTGACCCTCGGACTAGCGGGAACAGACACGAGCAGTACTTC. The rearrangement joins TRBV28 to TRBJ2-7; 12 nucleotides match TRBD2. Germline-derived CDR1 and CDR2 are MDHEN and SYDVKM. The CDR3 extends over 19 amino acids. Trimming took 3 bases from V and 5 from J; bases not matched to a gene: 17.

V is TRBV6-1 and J is TRBJ2-4; TRBD1 matches at 7 bases. Looked up from germline, CDR1 is MNHNS and CDR2 is SASEGT. This CDR3 comprises 19 residues. The V and J ends lost 1 base and 0 bases, in that order; junction bases with no gene match: 12. The CDR3 region is CASSEDDGTVRIAKNIQYF. For the CDR3, the DNA is TGTGCCAGCAGTGAAGACGACGGGACAGTCCGCATAGCCAAAAACATTCAGTACTTC.

This clone was seen only once. V is TRBV28 and J is TRBJ2-7; the match to TRBD1 covers 7 bases. The CDR3 is 13 amino acids. Unmatched junction bases numbered 10, after V lost 10 bases and J lost 4 bases. Germline V gene data show CDR1 as MDHEN and CDR2 as SYDVKM. This CDR3 reads CATTGTVLYEQYF. CDR3 DNA: TGTGCCACCACCGGGACAGTTTTATACGAGCAGTACTTC. The full variable domain, with the rest looked up from reference TRBV28 and TRBJ2-7, is DVKVTQSSRYLVKRTGEKVFLECVQDMDHENMFWYRQDPGLGLRLIYFSYDVKMKEKGDIPEGYSVSREKKERFSLILESASTNQTSMYLCATTGTVLYEQYFGPGTRLTVT.

The chain recombines TRBV10-1 with TRBJ2-2; 7 positions agree with TRBD1. CDR3 length: 15 residues. After removal of 4 bases from V and 4 bases from J, the junction contained 6 bases not matched to a gene. CDR1 is WNHNN and CDR2 is SYGVQD in the germline V gene (reference sequence). CDR3 nucleotides: TGCGCCAGCAGTGCAGACAGGGCGGGCACCGGGGAGCTGTTTTTT. Encoded protein: CASSADRAGTGELFF.

V is TRBV3-1 (or the pseudogene TRBV3-2) and J is TRBJ2-6; D possibly corresponds to TRBD2 (6 bases). Germline V lookup: CDR1 LGHDT, CDR2 YNNKEL (reference sequence). Trimming shortened V by 3 bases and J by 1 base, and 10 bases separated the two germline ends. The CDR3 is 16 amino acids. CDR3 nucleotide sequence: TGTGCCAGCAGCCACCCAGGGAGGTCTGGGGCCAACGTCCTGACTTTC. The encoded protein is CASSHPGRSGANVLTF.

The genes are TRBV27 and TRBJ2-4; D is unresolved. Looked up from germline, CDR1 is MNHEY and CDR2 is SMNVEV (reference sequence). Trimming shortened V by 5 bases and J by 4 bases, and 3 bases separated the two germline ends. This CDR3 has 11 amino acids. CDR3 DNA sequence: TGTGCCAGCAGTCAAAAAAACATTCAGTACTTC. Translated, it gives CASSQKNIQYF.

The chain links TRBV27 to TRBJ1-2, with TRBD1 matching over 8 bases. The J segment lost 4 bases and the V segment lost 5 bases, leaving 3 bases of the junction unmatched. Germline V gene sequence: CDR1 MNHEY, CDR2 SMNVEV (reference sequence). This CDR3 comprises 13 residues. The chain's CDR3 is CASSRQGSYGYTF. CDR3 coding DNA: TGTGCCAGCAGTCGACAGGGGAGCTATGGCTACACCTTC.

The gene calls are TRBV2 and TRBJ1-6; 9 positions match TRBD1. J gave up 10 bases and V 5 bases, and 9 bases lay outside the gene matches. CDR3 size: 15 residues. CDR1 SNHLY and CDR2 FYNNEI come from the germline V gene. CDR3: CASSRPTGGRSPLHF. CDR3 coding DNA: TGTGCCAGCAGTCGCCCAACAGGGGGCAGGTCACCCCTCCACTTT.

The chain uses TRBV7-8 and TRBJ1-2, with a possible D match to TRBD1 (6 bases). Germline CDR1 is SGHVS and CDR2 is FQNEAQ. The CDR3 is 13 amino acids. V was shortened by 1 base and J by 10 bases, with 13 bases between the two germline ends. CDR3 residues: CASSLGGPQDYTF. The CDR3 coding sequence is TGTGCCAGCAGCTTAGGGGGGCCGCAGGACTACACCTTC.

This chain connects TRBV5-1 to TRBJ1-1; 8 positions agree with TRBD1. CDR1 is SGHRS and CDR2 is YFSETQ in the germline V gene. The CDR3 length is 15 residues. V was clipped by 4 bases and J by 0 bases; unmatched bases: 5. Written as DNA, the CDR3 is TGCGCCAGCAGCCGGCGACAGGGGATGAACACTGAAGCTTTCTTT. Protein sequence: CASSRRQGMNTEAFF. Together with reference TRBV5-1 and TRBJ1-1, the CDR3 gives the full variable domain: KAGVTQTPRYLIKTRGQQVTLSCSPISGHRSVSWYQQTPGQGLQFLFEYFSETQRNKGNFPGRFSGRQFSNSRSEMNVSTLELGDSALYLCASSRRQGMNTEAFFGQGTRLTVV.

The V call is TRBV13, the J call TRBJ1-4; tentative D call: TRBD1 (5 bases). Per the germline V gene, CDR1 is PRHDT and CDR2 is FYEKMQ (reference sequence). The CDR3 extends over 15 amino acids. Trimming pared 5 bases from V and 5 bases from J, leaving 15 bases between. The CDR3 bases are TGTGCCAGCAGCCCCGAACGGGGGAAGAATGAAAAACTGTTTTTT. It specifies CASSPERGKNEKLFF.

The V and J genes are TRBV6-5 and TRBJ1-1; the D gene is possibly TRBD1 (6 bases). The CDR3 sequence is 15 residues long. Per the germline V gene, CDR1 is MNHEY and CDR2 is SVGAGI. V was shortened by 6 bases and J by 4 bases, with 18 bases between the two germline ends. Here the CDR3 DNA reads TGTGCCAGCAGGGCAGGCCAAACAGGGTCCACTGAAGCTTTCTTT. It translates to CASRAGQTGSTEAFF.

The DNA of the CDR3 is TGTGCCAGCAGCTCTCCTACAGGGATGACTGAAGCTTTCTTT. It codes for CASSSPTGMTEAFF. The chain combines TRBV7-9 with TRBJ1-1; D is possibly TRBD1 (6 bases). The germline V and J ends were trimmed by 4 bases and 5 bases, with 14 bases remaining between them. Germline CDR1 and CDR2: SEHNR and FQNEAQ (reference sequence). The length of the CDR3 is 14 residues.

The chain links TRBV19 to TRBJ1-5; D perhaps matches TRBD1 (5 bases). CDR1 is LNHDA and CDR2 is SQIVND in the germline V gene (reference sequence). The length of the CDR3 is 14 residues. V lost 9 bases, J lost 0 bases, and 12 bases lay in between. The CDR3 sequence is CASDRDSSNQPQHF. In nucleotides, the CDR3 is TGTGCCAGCGACAGAGACTCTAGCAATCAGCCCCAGCATTTT.

The rearrangement joins TRBV9 to TRBJ2-1; 7 nucleotides agree with TRBD2. The length of the CDR3 is 16 residues. Looked up from germline, CDR1 is SGDLS and CDR2 is YYNGEE. V was clipped by 0 bases and J by 2 bases; unmatched bases: 5. The CDR3 loop is CASSVDPAGTYNEQFF. In nucleotides, the CDR3 is TGTGCCAGCAGCGTAGACCCAGCGGGGACCTACAATGAGCAGTTCTTC.

This sequence joins TRBV27 and TRBJ2-1, with TRBD1 as a possible D gene (6 bases). CDR3 length equals 14 residues. Germline CDR1 reads MNHEY; CDR2 reads SMNVEV (reference sequence). V lost 5 bases and J 7 bases, leaving 15 bases between the germline ends. The CDR3 protein is CASSPRSQGNEQFF. The CDR3 DNA follows: TGTGCCAGCAGTCCACGTTCACAGGGAAATGAGCAGTTCTTC.